This T cell receptor (beta chain) was identified during a study of control samples from healthy donors and cancer patients. Sequencing used immunoSEQ multiplex PCR; TCRdb keeps in-frame clones, though not all of them. Among roughly 73,000 clones listed, 85% to 95% were seen once. The germline V gene encodes CDR1 LNHDA and CDR2 SQIVND (reference sequence). V was trimmed by 3 bases and J by 1 base, leaving 12 bases between them. This CDR3 comprises 16 residues. The genes are TRBV19 and TRBJ2-2, with D maybe TRBD1 (6 bases). Specimen: blood. The sequence was collected from a woman aged 55-70 years in good health. CDR3 protein: CASSMGASWNTGELFF. CDR3 coding DNA: TGTGCCAGTAGTATGGGGGCTAGCTGGAACACCGGGGAGCTGTTTTTT.